The 21 T cell receptor beta chains in this list originate from one sample, sequenced in a study of a mutant IDH1 vaccine in newly diagnosed glioma (dated by TCRdb to about 2021). The intended sense of this specimen's time point label: week 5, during vaccination. Every vaccine dose consisted of 300 ug of a 20-mer mutant IDH1 peptide in Montanide, administered subcutaneously together with topical imiquimod. The library was prepared using the immunoSEQ multiplex PCR assay. In TCRdb, the immuneACCESS table is reduced to in-frame sequences with V and J assigned. These tables do not hold every clone; where another copy was compared, an unresolved V gene accounts for under half, and the others remain unexplained. The sample table holds roughly 60,000 clones, of which around 84% were seen once. The top ten constitute approximately 7.4% of the sample. No antigen is known for these receptors. The source was PBMCs, collected from a glioma patient whose treatment included an IDH1 peptide vaccine. The origin of the receptors is a woman in her forties or fifties with glioma.

The chain employs TRBV15 and TRBJ1-3; D unclear. CDR1 and CDR2 from the germline V gene are LNHNV and YYDKDF (reference sequence). The CDR3 length is 14 residues. Trimming stripped 8 bases from V and 3 bases from J, with 14 bases between. The CDR3 DNA sequence: TGTGCCACCGGATTAAAGGGAATTGGAAACACCATATATTTT. Translation gives CATGLKGIGNTIYF.

This clone has just one count. V gene TRBV30 combines with J gene TRBJ2-1; the D gene is possibly TRBD2 (5 bases). Between the trimmed V and J ends, which lost 3 bases and 6 bases, there was a span of 18 bases. Germline CDR1 and CDR2: GTSNPN and SVGIG (reference sequence). This CDR3 is built from 15 residues. The CDR3 bases are TGTGCCTGGAGCTCGGAGGATAATCGAGTCAATGAGCAGTTCTTC. Amino acid sequence: CAWSSEDNRVNEQFF.

This chain links TRBV28 with TRBJ1-4, with D perhaps TRBD1 (5 bases). The CDR3 length is 16 residues. Germline V CDR1 and CDR2: MDHEN, SYDVKM. V was pared by 5 bases and J by 0 bases, with 13 bases between. In DNA form, the CDR3 reads TGTGCCAGCAGTCCCGACAGACGACCAACTAATGAAAAACTGTTTTTT. Its protein is CASSPDRRPTNEKLFF.

The chain couples TRBV5-1 to TRBJ2-7, with a weak D call TRBD2 (5 bases). The CDR3 runs to 14 residues. Germline lookup yields CDR1 SGHRS and CDR2 YFSETQ. Trimming pared 1 base from V and 5 bases from J, leaving 13 bases between. The CDR3 reads CASSLNLASHEQYF. The CDR3 DNA reads TGCGCCAGCAGCTTGAACCTAGCATCCCACGAGCAGTACTTC.

The J gene is TRBJ2-1, the V gene TRBV5-4; the D gene is possibly TRBD1 (6 bases). The CDR3 sequence is 15 residues long. Trimming took off 4 bases at V and 7 bases at J, with 18 bases between the two ends. CDR1 is SGHNT, CDR2 YYREEE, per germline (reference sequence). The CDR3 sequence: CASSLGQLSLNEQFF. The CDR3 DNA is TGTGCCAGCAGCCTAGGACAGCTTTCATTGAATGAGCAGTTCTTC.

The genes are TRBV20-1 and TRBJ1-1; weak D call: TRBD1 (5 bases). The germline V gene has CDR1 DFQATT and CDR2 SNEGSKA (reference sequence). The CDR3 is made up of 11 amino acids. V dropped 5 bases and J dropped 8 bases, with 12 bases sitting between them. The chain's CDR3 is CSASTGPEAFF. CDR3 nucleotides: TGCAGTGCTTCTACGGGACCAGAAGCTTTCTTT.

The rearrangement uses TRBV29-1 and TRBJ2-1; possible D gene TRBD2, 5 bases. CDR1 and CDR2 (germline): SQVTM, ANQGSEA. CDR3 length: 13 residues. Trimming left V 4 bases short and J 4 bases short, with 11 bases between. CDR3 protein: CSVGSPGYNEQFF. The CDR3 DNA sequence: TGCAGCGTTGGGTCCCCGGGGTACAATGAGCAGTTCTTC.

This chain joins TRBV20-1 and TRBJ2-3; no definite D call. Germline assignment: CDR1 DFQATT and CDR2 SNEGSKA (reference sequence). The germline V and J ends were trimmed by 5 bases and 6 bases, with 6 bases remaining between them. The CDR3 runs 10 residues. CDR3 nucleotide sequence: TGCAGTGCTGTCCGGGATACGCAGTATTTT. Translating it yields CSAVRDTQYF.

This clone appeared a few times. This chain connects TRBV2 to TRBJ2-3, with a weak D call TRBD1 (7 bases). The CDR3 has 14 residues. The V gene's germline CDR1 is SNHLY and CDR2 FYNNEI. The germline V and J ends were trimmed by 3 bases and 6 bases, with 13 bases remaining between them. DNA for the CDR3: TGTGCCAGCAGTGAGGGACCAGGGGGGGATACGCAGTATTTT. This encodes CASSEGPGGDTQYF.

The chain recombines TRBV10-2 with TRBJ1-1; TRBD1 might be the D (5 bases). Germline V CDR1 and CDR2: WSHSY, SAAADI. The V end lost 3 bases, the J end lost 4 bases, and 9 bases lay between the germline ends. This CDR3 contains 13 residues. DNA of the CDR3: TGCGCCAGCAGTGATAACAGGAGCACTGAAGCTTTCTTT. This codes for CASSDNRSTEAFF.

The chain links TRBV5-1 to TRBJ1-3; 11 bases map to TRBD1. The CDR3 runs 17 residues. V shed 0 bases and J 6 bases; nucleotides not matched to a gene: 8. Germline CDR1 SGHRS, CDR2 YFSETQ. The DNA of the CDR3 is TGCGCCAGCAGCTTGGCAGGACAGGGGGCACTTCCAAACACCATATATTTT. It codes for CASSLAGQGALPNTIYF.

CDR3 DNA: TGTGCCAGCAGTAGGGTATGGGGGACCTACGAGCAGTACTTC. This encodes CASSRVWGTYEQYF. V gene TRBV6-1 combines with J gene TRBJ2-7; D may be TRBD1 or TRBD2 (5 bases each). The CDR3 totals 14 residues. V lost 5 bases to trimming and J lost 2 bases, with 13 bases between them. CDR1 MNHNS and CDR2 SASEGT come from the germline V gene.

V usage is TRBV30 and J usage is TRBJ2-7; maybe TRBD2 (6 bases). Germline CDR1 reads GTSNPN; CDR2 reads SVGIG (reference sequence). CDR3 size: 13 residues. V dropped 6 bases and J dropped 6 bases, with 18 bases sitting between them. CDR3 residues: CACSPGLGSEQYF. The CDR3 coding sequence is TGTGCCTGCTCACCGGGACTCGGCAGCGAGCAGTACTTC.

The rearrangement joins TRBV5-1 to TRBJ1-1, with 8 bases identical to TRBD1. Per the germline V gene, CDR1 is SGHRS and CDR2 is YFSETQ. With V trimmed by 4 bases and J by 3 bases, 8 bases remained unmatched. The CDR3 loop spans 15 amino acids. In nucleotides, the CDR3 is TGCGCCAGCAGCCCCTACCCGACAGGGGACACTGAAGCTTTCTTT. This encodes CASSPYPTGDTEAFF.

The V call is TRBV29-1, the J call TRBJ2-2, with D perhaps being TRBD1 or TRBD2 (6 bases each). Germline V gene sequence: CDR1 SQVTM, CDR2 ANQGSEA. V lost 4 bases and J lost 6, with 9 bases in between. The CDR3 sequence is 12 residues long. CDR3 loop: CSVGGASGELFF. The CDR3 DNA follows: TGCAGCGTTGGGGGGGCCTCCGGGGAGCTGTTTTTT.

V is TRBV18 and J is TRBJ1-6; 7 bases map to TRBD1. CDR1 is KGHSH and CDR2 is LQKENI in the germline V gene. This CDR3 spans 17 amino acids. V lost 6 bases to trimming and J lost 0 bases; unmatched junction nucleotides: 8. The CDR3 loop is CASSPQDRSSYNSPLHF. CDR3 coding DNA: TGTGCCAGCTCCCCTCAGGACAGGAGCTCCTATAATTCACCCCTCCACTTT.

V is TRBV19 and J is TRBJ2-1, with a tentative D call TRBD2 (5 bases). Germline loops: CDR1 LNHDA, CDR2 SQIVND (reference sequence). CDR3 size: 11 residues. The ends were cut back, 8 bases at V and 7 bases at J, with 9 bases in the middle. The CDR3 DNA reads as TGTGCCAGTGGTAGAGGGAATGAGCAGTTCTTC. This sequence encodes CASGRGNEQFF.

The chain carries TRBV4-1 and TRBJ1-2, with TRBD1 matching 7 bases. The CDR3 loop spans 16 amino acids. The J segment lost 6 bases and the V segment lost 0 bases, leaving 10 bases of the junction unmatched. The germline CDR1 and CDR2 sequences are MGHRA and YSYEKL. CDR3 sequence (DNA): TGCGCCAGCAGCCAAGAATGGGTTGGACAGGTTGATGGCTACACCTTC. As protein: CASSQEWVGQVDGYTF.

The rearrangement uses TRBV19 and TRBJ2-7; D gene uncertain. The CDR3 runs 13 residues. Trimming removed 0 bases at V and 7 bases at J, with 10 bases between. Germline CDR1 reads LNHDA; CDR2 reads SQIVND (reference sequence). The CDR3 loop is CASSIDLTLEQYF. In DNA, the CDR3 is TGTGCCAGTAGTATAGACCTTACATTGGAGCAGTACTTC.

The chain combines TRBV11-3 with TRBJ2-2; D perhaps matches TRBD1 (5 bases). CDR1 SGHNT and CDR2 YENEEA come from the germline V gene. The CDR3 runs to 14 residues. V lost 1 base to trimming and J lost 7 bases, with 10 bases between them. The CDR3 sequence is CASSLGQRSGELFF. DNA for the CDR3: TGTGCCAGCAGCTTAGGACAGAGGAGCGGGGAGCTGTTTTTT.

This chain connects TRBV11-2 to TRBJ2-2; D not certain. There are 16 residues in the CDR3. V dropped 1 base and J dropped 4 bases, with 13 bases sitting between them. The V gene's germline CDR1 is SGHAT and CDR2 FQNNGV. Here the CDR3 DNA reads TGTGCCAGCAGCTTAGGGCAGACGATGAGCACCGGGGAGCTGTTTTTT. It encodes CASSLGQTMSTGELFF.